The subject of this entry is one T cell receptor (beta chain). The antigen is unknown. This sample was included in a study of PD-1 blockade in mismatch repair-deficient tumors. Study-wide background: Patients had over 10 mismatch repair-deficient cancer types, all previously treated and progressing. Notes on the study in general: Rapid post-treatment expansion, then contraction, generally preceding radiologic response, marked tumor-resident clones.

Trimming shortened V by 6 bases and J by 4 bases, and 17 bases separated the two germline ends. CDR3 length: 15 amino acids. The germline gives CDR1 SGHNT, CDR2 YYREEE (reference sequence). Assay: immunoSEQ multiplex PCR; the TCRdb copy retains only in-frame clones and omits some. The data contain some 85,000 clones, approximately 78% of them singletons. All patients were mismatch repair deficient, assessed by either PCR or immunohistochemistry. This sample comprised peripheral blood, obtained 44 weeks after starting pembrolizumab. The chain links TRBV5-4 to TRBJ2-1; maybe TRBD1 (6 bases). The clonotype comes from an adult with mismatch repair-deficient cancer. The CDR3 loop reads CASNENREPYNEQFF. The CDR3 nucleotides read TGTGCCAGCAACGAGAACAGGGAACCTTACAATGAGCAGTTCTTC.